Listed here are 19 T cell receptor beta chains from one sample, sequenced in a study of blood T cells in healthy people across ages. Together with a sample-barcoded 5' primer, a J-beta primer mix was included in a second PCR lasting about 7 to 11 cycles. TCRdb re-derived calls from the 5' RACE reads in MiXCR, one entry per CDR3 protein. This sample has hundreds of thousands of distinct CDR3 sequences, with about 62% found just once. Source material: blood. These receptors originate from a man aged 25-45 years in good health.

This clonotype was observed a handful of times. This chain joins TRBV29-1 and TRBJ2-7, with 9 bases matching TRBD1. Germline values: CDR1 SQVTM, CDR2 ANQGSEA. This CDR3 region has 12 residues. Trimming at V came to 4 bases and at J to 12 bases, leaving 10 bases not matched to a gene. Written as DNA, the CDR3 is TGCAGCGTTGTGCTACCGGGACAGGGTATGTACTTC. Its translation: CSVVLPGQGMYF.

This chain connects TRBV6-1 to TRBJ2-2; 10 bases map to TRBD2. V lost 4 bases, J lost 4 bases, and 6 bases stayed unmatched. The germline gives CDR1 MNHNS, CDR2 SASEGT. This CDR3 comprises 16 residues. Written as DNA, the CDR3 is TGTGCCAGCAGTGGGCTAGCGGGAGACTCCACCGGGGAGCTGTTTTTT. Protein: CASSGLAGDSTGELFF.

The chain couples TRBV6-2 or TRBV6-3 to TRBJ2-1, with D unresolved. The J call may not be correct, given that the DNA end is closer to TRBJ2-7. Per the germline V gene, CDR1 is MNHEY and CDR2 is SVGEGT. This CDR3 contains 18 residues. CDR3 residues: CASSYPIVTVFLRYEQYF. The CDR3 DNA reads as TGTGCCAGCAGTTACCCCATAGTAACGGTCTTTCTCCGCTACGAGCAGTACTTC.

The V gene is TRBV10-3, the J gene TRBJ2-1, with a tentative D call TRBD1 (5 bases). The J call could be wrong; TRBJ2-7 is a better fit for the DNA end. The V gene's germline CDR1 is ENHRY and CDR2 SYGVKD. This CDR3 has 14 residues. CDR3 sequence: CAISEVGVQGEQYF. The CDR3 region has the DNA TGTGCCATCTCCGAAGTAGGGGTTCAGGGCGAGCAGTACTTC.

This clonotype was observed at least ten times. This chain connects TRBV7-9 to TRBJ1-5; maybe TRBD1 (5 bases). V was pared by 2 bases and J by 7 bases, with 6 bases between. The CDR3 covers 12 residues. From germline, CDR1 is SEHNR and CDR2 FQNEAQ (reference sequence). CDR3 protein: CASSLQGQPQHF. The CDR3 region has the DNA TGTGCCAGCAGCTTACAGGGCCAGCCCCAGCATTTT.

The chain combines TRBV5-1 with TRBJ2-7; 7 bases match TRBD1. V dropped 5 bases and J dropped 2; count of bases not matched to a gene: 7. Germline V gene lookup returns CDR1 SGHRS and CDR2 YFSETQ. The CDR3 spans 14 residues. CDR3 amino acids: CASSFMGQPYEQYF. The CDR3, as DNA: TGCGCCAGCAGTTTTATGGGACAGCCCTACGAGCAGTACTTC.

The chain is built from TRBV10-3 and TRBJ2-7; 7 bases align to TRBD1. The CDR3 has 16 amino acids. V shed 4 bases, J shed 0 bases, and the junction held 9 bases outside the gene matches. CDR1 is ENHRY, CDR2 SYGVKD, per germline. This chain's CDR3 is CAISVTGTETSYEQYF. The CDR3 region has the DNA TGTGCCATCAGTGTAACCGGGACAGAGACCTCCTACGAGCAGTACTTC.

The V and J genes are TRBV5-1 and TRBJ2-7, with 10 bases fitting TRBD2. The CDR3 covers 15 residues. Trimming took 4 bases from V and 5 from J; bases not matched to a gene: 9. CDR1 is SGHRS, CDR2 YFSETQ, per germline. The chain's CDR3 is CASSPERGGLNEQYF. The CDR3 DNA follows: TGCGCCAGCAGCCCTGAGCGGGGGGGCCTCAACGAGCAGTACTTC.

This clonotype was seen more than once but under ten times. This chain links TRBV5-1 with TRBJ2-3; D unresolved. The CDR3 totals 13 residues. V lost 4 bases and J 4 bases, leaving 10 bases between the germline ends. Germline CDR1 SGHRS, CDR2 YFSETQ. DNA of the CDR3: TGCGCCAGCAGCCCAGGATCACCAGATACGCAGTATTTT. Protein product: CASSPGSPDTQYF.

This chain connects TRBV7-8 to TRBJ2-1; maybe TRBD2 (6 bases). The DNA end is a closer match to TRBJ2-7, so the J assignment may be wrong. Per germline, CDR1 SGHVS and CDR2 FQNEAQ. This CDR3 comprises 18 residues. The CDR3 sequence is CASSLDLLASEGYNEQYF. The CDR3 DNA reads as TGTGCCAGCAGCTTAGACCTTTTAGCTTCGGAGGGCTACAATGAGCAGTACTTC.

This clonotype was seen more than once but under ten times. The chain uses TRBV5-1 and TRBJ2-5; D is undetermined. CDR1 is SGHRS, CDR2 YFSETQ, per germline. The CDR3 is 12 amino acids. The V gene lost 4 bases and the J gene lost 5 bases, with 9 bases spanning the gap. In DNA, the CDR3 is TGCGCCAGCAGCGATTTGGCGGAGACCCAGTACTTC. Protein sequence: CASSDLAETQYF.

The V and J genes are TRBV12-3 or TRBV12-4 and TRBJ2-3, with a weak D call TRBD2 (6 bases). CDR3 length: 13 amino acids. With 5 bases removed from V and 6 bases from J, the gap between germline ends came to 12 bases. This CDR3 reads CASSRGFRDTQYF. The CDR3, as DNA: TGTGCCAGCAGTCGGGGGTTTCGTGATACGCAGTATTTT.

This clonotype occurred a few times. CDR3: CASSLWTAQETQYF. CDR3 bases: TGTGCCAGCAGTTTATGGACAGCCCAAGAGACCCAGTACTTC. V usage is TRBV12-3 or TRBV12-4 and J usage is TRBJ2-5; TRBD1 might be the D (6 bases). This CDR3 spans 14 amino acids. V lost 2 bases, J lost 1 base, and 8 bases lay in between.

The chain couples TRBV20-1 to TRBJ1-6; no definite D call. Germline-derived CDR1 and CDR2 are DFQATT and SNEGSKA (reference sequence). This CDR3 is built from 16 residues. V was pared by 0 bases and J by 7 bases, with 16 bases between. For the CDR3, the DNA is TGCAGTGCTAGAGATCAACTGAGGAAAACCAATTCACCCCTCCACTTT. Protein: CSARDQLRKTNSPLHF.

The chain is built from TRBV9 and TRBJ2-1; 10 bases are a match to TRBD2. The CDR3 has 15 residues. The V segment lost 0 bases and the J segment 6 bases; nucleotides outside the gene matches: 3. Germline loops: CDR1 SGDLS, CDR2 YYNGEE. The CDR3 loop reads CASSVGASGGNEQFF. The CDR3, as DNA: TGTGCCAGCAGCGTAGGTGCTAGCGGGGGCAATGAGCAGTTCTTC.

The rearrangement uses TRBV6-2 or TRBV6-3 and TRBJ1-2; D gene unclear. Germline CDR1 MNHEY, CDR2 SVGEGT. Trimming took off 6 bases at V and 4 bases at J, with 9 bases between the two ends. This CDR3 has 12 amino acids. CDR3 coding DNA: TGTGCCAGCAGCGCCCCGTTCTATGGCTACACCTTC. Protein product: CASSAPFYGYTF.

This rearrangement joins TRBV12-5 to TRBJ2-4; D gene uncertain. V lost 0 bases and J lost 6, with 12 bases in between. This CDR3 is built from 15 residues. The germline V gene encodes CDR1 LGHNT and CDR2 FRNRAP. CDR3 DNA: TGTGCTAGTGGTTTGGTTCGCTCCCCCGGAAACATTCAGTACTTC. Amino acids: CASGLVRSPGNIQYF.

This chain links TRBV7-2 with TRBJ1-2, with TRBD1 identical over 8 bases. V trimming: 4 bases; J trimming: 7 bases; junction bases outside the gene matches: 2. CDR1 is SGHTA and CDR2 is FQGNSA in the germline V gene. This CDR3 is built from 12 residues. The CDR3 region has the DNA TGTGCCAGCAGCTGGGACAGGTTTGGCTACACCTTC. It encodes CASSWDRFGYTF.

This chain links TRBV29-1 with TRBJ2-4, with D hard to call. The J call may not be correct, given that the DNA end is closer to TRBJ2-7. CDR1 is SQVTM and CDR2 is ANQGSEA in the germline V gene. CDR3 length: 14 amino acids. This CDR3 is CSVESKGKDYEQYF. The CDR3 DNA reads TGCAGCGTTGAATCAAAAGGCAAGGACTACGAGCAGTACTTC.